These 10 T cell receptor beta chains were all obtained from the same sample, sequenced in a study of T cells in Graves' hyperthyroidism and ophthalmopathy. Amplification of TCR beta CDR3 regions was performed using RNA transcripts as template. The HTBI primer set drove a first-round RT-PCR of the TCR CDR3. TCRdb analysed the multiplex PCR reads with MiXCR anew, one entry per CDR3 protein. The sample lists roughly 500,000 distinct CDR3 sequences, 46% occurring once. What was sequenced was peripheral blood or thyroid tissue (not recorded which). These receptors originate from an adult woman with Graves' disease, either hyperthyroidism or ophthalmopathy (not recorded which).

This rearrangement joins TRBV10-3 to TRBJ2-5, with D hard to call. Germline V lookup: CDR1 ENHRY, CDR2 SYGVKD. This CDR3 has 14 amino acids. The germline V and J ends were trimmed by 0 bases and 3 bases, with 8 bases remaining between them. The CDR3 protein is CAISESSTKETQYF. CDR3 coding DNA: TGTGCCATCAGTGAGTCGAGTACGAAAGAGACCCAGTACTTC.

CDR3: CAISELRKRGYGYTF. Here the CDR3 DNA reads TGTGCCATCAGTGAATTGAGGAAAAGGGGCTATGGCTACACCTTC. J is TRBJ1-2 and V is TRBV10-3, with D maybe TRBD1 (5 bases). Trimming removed 3 bases from V and 4 bases from J, with 15 bases in between. The CDR3 loop spans 15 amino acids. The V gene's germline CDR1 is ENHRY and CDR2 SYGVKD.

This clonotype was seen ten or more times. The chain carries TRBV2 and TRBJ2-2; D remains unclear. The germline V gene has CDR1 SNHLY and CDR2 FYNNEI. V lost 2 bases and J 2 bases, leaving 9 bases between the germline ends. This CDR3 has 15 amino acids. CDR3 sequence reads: CASSENGLNTGELFF. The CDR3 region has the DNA TGTGCCAGCAGTGAAAACGGGCTCAACACCGGGGAGCTGTTTTTT.

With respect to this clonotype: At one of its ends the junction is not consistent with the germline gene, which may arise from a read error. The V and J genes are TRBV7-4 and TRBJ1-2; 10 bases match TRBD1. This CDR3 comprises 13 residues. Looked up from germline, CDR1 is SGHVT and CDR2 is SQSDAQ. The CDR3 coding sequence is TGTGCCAGCAGCTTAGGCCGTGACAGGGGGCCTAACTTC. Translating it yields CASSLGRDRGPNF.

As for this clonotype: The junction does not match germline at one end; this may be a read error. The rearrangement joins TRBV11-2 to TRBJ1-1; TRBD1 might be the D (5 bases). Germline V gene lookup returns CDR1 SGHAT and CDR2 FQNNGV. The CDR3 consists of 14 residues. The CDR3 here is CASILAGGAGEAFF. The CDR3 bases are TGTGCCAGCATCTTAGCGGGAGGGGCTGGTGAAGCTTTCTTT.

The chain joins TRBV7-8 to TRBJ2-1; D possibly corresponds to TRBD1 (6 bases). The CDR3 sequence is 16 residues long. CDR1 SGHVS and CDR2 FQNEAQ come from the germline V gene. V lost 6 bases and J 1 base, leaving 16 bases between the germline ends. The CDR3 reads CASSPRGRGSYNEQFF. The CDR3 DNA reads TGTGCCAGCAGTCCGAGGGGGAGAGGGTCCTACAATGAGCAGTTCTTC.

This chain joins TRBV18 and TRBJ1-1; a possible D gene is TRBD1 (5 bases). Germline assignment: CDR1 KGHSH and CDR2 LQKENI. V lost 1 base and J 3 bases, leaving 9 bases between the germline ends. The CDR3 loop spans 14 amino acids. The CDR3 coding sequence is TGTGCCAGCTCACCACAGGGGTTCGACACTGAAGCTTTCTTT. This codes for CASSPQGFDTEAFF.

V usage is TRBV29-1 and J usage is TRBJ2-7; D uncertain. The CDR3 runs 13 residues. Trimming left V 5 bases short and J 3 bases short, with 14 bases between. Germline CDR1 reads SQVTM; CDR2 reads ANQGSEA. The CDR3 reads CSVIGAQGYEQYF. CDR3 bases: TGCAGCGTTATCGGAGCCCAAGGCTACGAGCAGTACTTC.

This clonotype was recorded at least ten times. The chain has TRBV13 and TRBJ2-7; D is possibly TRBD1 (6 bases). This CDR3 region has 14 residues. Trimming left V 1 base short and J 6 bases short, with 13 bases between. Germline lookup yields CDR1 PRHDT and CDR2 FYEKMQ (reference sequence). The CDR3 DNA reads TGTGCCAGCAGCTTAGCAAGGGGGTATGGCGAGCAGTACTTC. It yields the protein CASSLARGYGEQYF.

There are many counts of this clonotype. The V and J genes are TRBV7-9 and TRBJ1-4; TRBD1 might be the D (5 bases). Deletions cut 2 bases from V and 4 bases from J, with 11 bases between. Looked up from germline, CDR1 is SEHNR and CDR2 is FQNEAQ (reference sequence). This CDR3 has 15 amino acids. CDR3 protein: CASSLPQGFNEKLFF. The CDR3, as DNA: TGTGCCAGCAGCTTACCCCAGGGCTTTAATGAAAAACTGTTTTTT.